This T cell receptor beta chain originates from a study of CD8 T cells in Susac syndrome. Germline values: CDR1 MNHEY, CDR2 SVGEGT. V was cut by 6 bases and J by 7 bases, with 13 bases left in between. The CDR3 totals 12 residues. From blood CD8+ and CD4+ T cells, TCR beta sequences were generated. Roughly 0.45 to 1 ug RNA was reverse transcribed with random hexamers. TCRdb re-called the immunoSEQ multiplex PCR reads with MiXCR, one entry per CDR3 protein. The top ten hold around 0.11% of the sample, which has about 140,000 distinct CDR3 sequences, around 95% seen once. The sequenced material came from CD4+ T cells from PBMCs. The chain joins TRBV6-2 or TRBV6-3 to TRBJ2-7; D is uncertain. This clonotype was obtained from a human donor with multiple sclerosis. The DNA of the CDR3 is TGTGCCAGCAGCCCTCGACCCAGGGAGCAGTACTTC. Its protein is CASSPRPREQYF.